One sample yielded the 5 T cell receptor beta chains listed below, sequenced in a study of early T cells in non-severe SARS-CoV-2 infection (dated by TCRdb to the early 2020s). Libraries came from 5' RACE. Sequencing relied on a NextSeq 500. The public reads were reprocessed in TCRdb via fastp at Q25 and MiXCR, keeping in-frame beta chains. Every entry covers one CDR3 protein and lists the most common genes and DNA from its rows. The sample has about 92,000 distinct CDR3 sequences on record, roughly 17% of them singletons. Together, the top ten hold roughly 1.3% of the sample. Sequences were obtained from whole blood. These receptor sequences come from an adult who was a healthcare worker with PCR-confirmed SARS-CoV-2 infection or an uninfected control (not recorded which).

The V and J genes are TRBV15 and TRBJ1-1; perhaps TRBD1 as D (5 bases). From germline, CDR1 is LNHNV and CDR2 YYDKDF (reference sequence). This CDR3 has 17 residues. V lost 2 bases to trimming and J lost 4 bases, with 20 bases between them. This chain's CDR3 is CATSRIRSPSDTTEAFF. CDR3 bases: TGTGCCACCAGCAGAATACGATCCCCCTCGGACACCACTGAAGCTTTCTTT.

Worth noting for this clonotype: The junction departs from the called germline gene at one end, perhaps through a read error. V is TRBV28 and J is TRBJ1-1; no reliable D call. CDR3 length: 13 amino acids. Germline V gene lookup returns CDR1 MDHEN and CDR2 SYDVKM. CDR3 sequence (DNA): TGTGCCACCGTTCCCCGGCCATCCACTAAAGCTTTCTTT. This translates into CATVPRPSTKAFF.

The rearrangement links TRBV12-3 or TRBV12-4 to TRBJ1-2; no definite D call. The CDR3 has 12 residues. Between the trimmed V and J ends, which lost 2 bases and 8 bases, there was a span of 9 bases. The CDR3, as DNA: TGTGCCAGCAGTTTATTCCAAAGGGGCTACACCTTC. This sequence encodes CASSLFQRGYTF.

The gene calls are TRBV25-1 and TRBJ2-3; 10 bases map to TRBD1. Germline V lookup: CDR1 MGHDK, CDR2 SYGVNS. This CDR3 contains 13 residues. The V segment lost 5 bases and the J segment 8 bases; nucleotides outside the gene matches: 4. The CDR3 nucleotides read TGTGCCAGCAGTCCTAGGACAGGGGGTACGCAGTATTTT. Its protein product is CASSPRTGGTQYF. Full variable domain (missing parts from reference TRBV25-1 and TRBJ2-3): EADIYQTPRYLVIGTGKKITLECSQTMGHDKMYWYQQDPGMELHLIHYSYGVNSTEKGDLSSESTVSRIRTEHFPLTLESARPSHTSQYLCASSPRTGGTQYFGPGTRLTVL.

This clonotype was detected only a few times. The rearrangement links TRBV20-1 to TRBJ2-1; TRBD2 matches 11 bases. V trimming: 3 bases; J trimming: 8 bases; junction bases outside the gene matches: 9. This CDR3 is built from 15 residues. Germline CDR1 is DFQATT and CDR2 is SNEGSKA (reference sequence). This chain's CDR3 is CSARLLAGVSYEQFF. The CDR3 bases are TGCAGTGCTAGGTTACTAGCGGGAGTTAGCTATGAGCAGTTCTTC.